The 14 T cell receptor beta chains below all came from one sample that was sequenced in a study of metastatic and nonmetastatic thyroid tumors. Via MiXCR, TCRdb re-called the PCR reads. The repertoire consists of 30,000 to 45,000 clones, with roughly 25% occurring once and the leading ten covering 8% to 10%. No patient received treatment before thyroid surgery. The specimen sequenced was blood. These receptors were collected from a female donor with papillary thyroid cancer or a benign thyroid nodule (not recorded which). Some clones in this sample may be carry-over from other donors' samples.

This clone was seen many times. The chain links TRBV3-1 to TRBJ1-2, with TRBD1 matching over 8 bases. V was clipped by 1 base and J by 8 bases; unmatched bases: 12. The germline V gene encodes CDR1 LGHDT and CDR2 YNNKEL (reference sequence). CDR3 length: 16 residues. The CDR3 bases are TGTGCCAGCAGCCAAGGGCTCGGGACAGGCCTCAAGGGCTACACCTTC. It specifies CASSQGLGTGLKGYTF.

This clone turned up a few times. V gene TRBV28 combines with J gene TRBJ2-1, with 9 nucleotides matching TRBD1. Germline values: CDR1 MDHEN, CDR2 SYDVKM. J was trimmed by 7 bases and V by 2 bases; bases with no gene match: 9. The CDR3 sequence is 16 residues long. The DNA for the CDR3 is TGTGCCAGCAGTTTACTACAGGGGGCCTTGATAAATGAGCAGTTCTTC. It codes for CASSLLQGALINEQFF.

This clone was seen a handful of times. The V call is TRBV12-3 or TRBV12-4, the J call TRBJ2-7; perhaps TRBD2 as D (6 bases). The CDR3 is 15 residues long. The V end was cut by 4 bases, the J end by 7 bases, with 20 bases between. This chain's CDR3 is CASSYQVTGAKEQYF. The DNA of the CDR3 is TGTGCCAGCAGTTATCAGGTGACGGGAGCGAAAGAGCAGTACTTC.

This clone is categorized as medium-sized. The chain recombines TRBV4-2 with TRBJ2-7; 7 bases fit TRBD1. After removal of 3 bases from V and 3 bases from J, the junction contained 8 bases not matched to a gene. The V gene's germline CDR1 is LGHNA and CDR2 YNFKEQ. This CDR3 region has 15 residues. The CDR3 nucleotides are TGTGCCAGCAGCCAGACCCAGGGACAGAACTACGAGCAGTACTTC. Amino acids: CASSQTQGQNYEQYF.

This clone was picked up many times. The rearrangement links TRBV9 to TRBJ2-7; 7 bases are a match to TRBD1. The CDR3 loop spans 16 amino acids. V dropped 3 bases and J dropped 6; count of bases not matched to a gene: 15. The germline V gene has CDR1 SGDLS and CDR2 YYNGEE. The CDR3 region has the DNA TGTGCCAGCAGCGCCACCCCGACAGGGTATTTCCGCGAGCAGTACTTC. It codes for CASSATPTGYFREQYF.

The chain is built from TRBV30 and TRBJ2-3, with TRBD2 matching over 7 bases. In germline, CDR1 is GTSNPN, CDR2 SVGIG (reference sequence). V was clipped by 4 bases and J by 4 bases; unmatched bases: 8. The CDR3 contains 14 residues. CDR3 DNA sequence: TGTGCCTGGAATGGGAGGGCCCCCTCAGATACGCAGTATTTT. It is translated as CAWNGRAPSDTQYF.

This clone was picked up a small number of times. This sequence joins TRBV19 and TRBJ2-7, with D perhaps assigned TRBD1 or TRBD2 (5 bases each). The germline V gene encodes CDR1 LNHDA and CDR2 SQIVND (reference sequence). Trimming left V 0 bases short and J 0 bases short, with 15 bases between. The CDR3 runs 17 residues. The CDR3 spells CASSIEDTGGGSYEQYF. The DNA of the CDR3 is TGTGCCAGTAGTATAGAGGACACAGGAGGAGGCTCCTACGAGCAGTACTTC.

This clone is classed as medium-sized. The V call is TRBV25-1, the J call TRBJ1-1; D ambiguous. The V end lost 4 bases, the J end lost 2 bases, and 5 bases lay between the germline ends. From germline, CDR1 is MGHDK and CDR2 SYGVNS. The CDR3 has 12 residues. CDR3 nucleotide sequence: TGTGCCAGCAGTGCGGGTAACACTGAAGCTTTCTTT. Translating gives CASSAGNTEAFF.

This clone appeared a few times. At one end the junction does not follow the germline gene, possibly because of a read error. The rearrangement joins TRBV28 to TRBJ2-7; D is unclear. Germline V gives CDR1 MDHEN, CDR2 SYDVKM. The length of the CDR3 is 13 residues. The CDR3 reads CVSRKTNSYEQCF. CDR3 in DNA: TGTGTCAGCAGGAAGACCAACTCCTACGAGCAGTGCTTC.

V gene TRBV11-2 combines with J gene TRBJ2-7; D is uncertain. Germline V gene lookup returns CDR1 SGHAT and CDR2 FQNNGV. V lost 7 bases and J lost 7, with 11 bases in between. The CDR3 covers 11 residues. The CDR3 loop reads CASTSAGEQYF. CDR3 sequence (DNA): TGTGCCAGCACCTCCGCCGGGGAGCAGTACTTC.

This chain links TRBV18 with TRBJ2-1, with 8 bases fitting TRBD2. Losses at the gene ends were 5 bases for V and 4 bases for J; bases not matched to a gene: 10. Germline CDR1 is KGHSH and CDR2 is LQKENI. The CDR3 spans 16 residues. This chain's CDR3 is CASSKHLAGGYNEQFF. The CDR3 coding sequence is TGTGCCAGCTCAAAACACCTAGCGGGCGGATACAATGAGCAGTTCTTC.

This clone was seen a handful of times. This chain joins TRBV27 and TRBJ2-7; 10 bases agree with TRBD2. Germline V gene data show CDR1 as MNHEY and CDR2 as SMNVEV (reference sequence). The length of the CDR3 is 15 residues. The trim removed 8 bases at V and 6 bases at J, leaving 13 bases unmatched. The CDR3 sequence is CASCRSGTSVFEQYF. For the CDR3, the DNA is TGTGCCAGCTGCCGATCCGGGACTAGCGTTTTCGAGCAGTACTTC.

This clone was seen repeatedly, ten times or more. This rearrangement joins TRBV13 to TRBJ1-5, with TRBD1 matching 12 bases. This CDR3 contains 20 residues. Trimming took 5 bases from V and 0 from J; bases not matched to a gene: 14. Germline loops: CDR1 PRHDT, CDR2 FYEKMQ (reference sequence). The CDR3 nucleotides are TGTGCCAGCAGCGCCCTGGGGGACAGGGGGCGCCGAGATAGCAATCAGCCCCAGCATTTT. It encodes CASSALGDRGRRDSNQPQHF. Full variable domain (missing parts from reference TRBV13 and TRBJ1-5): AAGVIQSPRHLIKEKRETATLKCYPIPRHDTVYWYQQGPGQDPQFLISFYEKMQSDKGSIPDRFSAQQFSDYHSELNMSSLELGDSALYFCASSALGDRGRRDSNQPQHFGDGTRLSIL.

By share, this clone counts as medium-sized. This rearrangement joins TRBV2 to TRBJ2-7; possible D gene TRBD2, 5 bases. The CDR3 sequence is 13 residues long. Trimming removed 3 bases at V and 9 bases at J, with 15 bases between. In germline, CDR1 is SNHLY, CDR2 FYNNEI. The CDR3 here is CASSESLVRGQYF. For the CDR3, the DNA is TGTGCCAGCAGTGAGAGCCTCGTTCGGGGGCAGTACTTC. The complete variable domain, with remaining parts taken from reference TRBV2 and TRBJ2-7, reads EPEVTQTPSHQVTQMGQEVILRCVPISNHLYFYWYRQILGQKVEFLVSFYNNEISEKSEIFDDQFSVERPDGSNFTLKIRSTKLEDSAMYFCASSESLVRGQYFGPGTRLTVT.